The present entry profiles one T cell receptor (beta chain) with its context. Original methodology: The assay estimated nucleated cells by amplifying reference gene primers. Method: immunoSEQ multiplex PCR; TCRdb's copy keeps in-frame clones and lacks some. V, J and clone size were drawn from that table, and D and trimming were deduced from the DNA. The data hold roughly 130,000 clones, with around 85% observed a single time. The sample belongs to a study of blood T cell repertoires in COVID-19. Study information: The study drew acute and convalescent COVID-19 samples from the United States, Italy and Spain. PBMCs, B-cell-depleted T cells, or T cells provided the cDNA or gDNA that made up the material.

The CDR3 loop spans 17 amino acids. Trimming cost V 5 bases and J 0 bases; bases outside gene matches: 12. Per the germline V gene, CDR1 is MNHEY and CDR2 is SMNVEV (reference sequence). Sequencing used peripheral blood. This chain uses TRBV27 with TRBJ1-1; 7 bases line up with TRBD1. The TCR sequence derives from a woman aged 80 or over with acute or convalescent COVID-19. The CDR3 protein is CASSPDRRLNMNTEAFF. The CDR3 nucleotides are TGTGCCAGCAGTCCGGACAGGCGTCTAAACATGAACACTGAAGCTTTCTTT.